A single sample gave rise to the 32 T cell receptor beta chains below, sequenced in a study of shared clonotypes between healthy human individuals. Some clones are missing from TCRdb's copy, which holds only in-frame ones; the method was immunoSEQ multiplex PCR. The data show around 980,000 clones, around 78% seen once. Sequencing used memory CD4+ T cells from PBMCs. Subset: CD45RA-negative fraction. The receptors were gathered from a young man in good health. Some clones in this sample may be carry-over from other donors' samples.

This sequence joins TRBV14 and TRBJ1-5; D unresolved. The V gene's germline CDR1 is SGHDN and CDR2 FVKESK. Deletions cut 10 bases from V and 8 bases from J, with 18 bases between. CDR3 size: 13 residues. CDR3 nucleotide sequence: TGTGCCATCAAAGGGAGGGCGGCGGAGCCCCAGCATTTT. It specifies CAIKGRAAEPQHF.

The chain recombines TRBV9 with TRBJ2-7; TRBD2 matches 8 bases. Germline values: CDR1 SGDLS, CDR2 YYNGEE. The CDR3 length is 15 residues. J lost 6 bases, V lost 2 bases, and 10 bases had no gene match. CDR3 coding DNA: TGTGCCAGCAGCGTGGGACGGGAGGGCTTAGGCGAGCAGTACTTC. Amino acids: CASSVGREGLGEQYF.

A note on this clone: With only one base between it and a far larger clone, this is likely a read error. Other DNA sequences of this sample code for an identical CDR3. V is TRBV30 and J is TRBJ2-5, with 7 bases matching TRBD2. Germline CDR1 is GTSNPN and CDR2 is SVGIG (reference sequence). The CDR3 totals 13 residues. The CDR3: CAWTGGFQETQYF. Written as DNA, the CDR3 is TGCGCCTGGACGGGGGGTTTCCAAGAGACCCAGTACTTC.

A single count supports this clone. The gene calls are TRBV28 and TRBJ2-5; the D gene is possibly TRBD1 (5 bases). The CDR3 totals 12 residues. The germline CDR1 and CDR2 sequences are MDHEN and SYDVKM. Trimming stripped 10 bases from V and 4 bases from J, with 13 bases between. CDR3 protein: CATHKGLETQYF. CDR3 sequence (DNA): TGTGCCACCCATAAGGGGCTAGAGACCCAGTACTTC.

As concerns this clone: One end of the junction fails to match germline, which may point to a read error. V and J are TRBV30 and TRBJ2-3, with 11 positions matching TRBD2. Germline V lookup: CDR1 GTSNPN, CDR2 SVGIG (reference sequence). The CDR3 extends over 12 amino acids. The DNA for the CDR3 is TGTGCCTGGAGGACTAGCGGGAATACGCAGTATTTC. Amino acid sequence: CAWRTSGNTQYF.

This chain connects TRBV28 to TRBJ2-3; no firm D call. The CDR3 runs to 15 residues. The germline CDR1 and CDR2 sequences are MDHEN and SYDVKM. Trimming stripped 5 bases from V and 4 bases from J, with 16 bases between. The CDR3 region is CASSQPALGSDTQYF. The CDR3 DNA is TGTGCCAGCAGTCAACCGGCCCTTGGGTCAGATACGCAGTATTTT.

This clone was counted a few times. V usage is TRBV6-5 and J usage is TRBJ2-7; 7 bases align to TRBD2. Trimming cost V 5 bases and J 2 bases; bases outside gene matches: 9. Germline-derived CDR1 and CDR2 are MNHEY and SVGAGI. The CDR3 has 15 residues. For the CDR3, the DNA is TGTGCCAGCAGTAGACCCGGGACTAAAACCTACGAGCAGTACTTC. This codes for CASSRPGTKTYEQYF.

This clone was picked up many times. V and J are TRBV6-4 and TRBJ2-2; 10 bases align to TRBD2. Germline V gene lookup returns CDR1 MRHNA and CDR2 SNTAGT. Trimming removed 0 bases from V and 6 bases from J; junction bases left unmatched: 10. This CDR3 comprises 18 residues. The CDR3 protein is CASSDSEREGSGAGELFF. The CDR3 region has the DNA TGTGCCAGCAGTGACTCGGAGCGGGAGGGAAGCGGGGCCGGGGAGCTGTTTTTT.

The J gene is TRBJ1-2, the V gene TRBV27; TRBD1 aligns across 8 bases. Germline loops: CDR1 MNHEY, CDR2 SMNVEV (reference sequence). Trimming at V came to 3 bases and at J to 7 bases, leaving 10 bases not matched to a gene. This CDR3 has 15 amino acids. The CDR3 coding sequence is TGTGCCAGCAGTTTTCACGACAGGGGTGGTAGTGGCTACACCTTC. Residues: CASSFHDRGGSGYTF.

V gene TRBV28 combines with J gene TRBJ1-1, with D perhaps matching TRBD1 (5 bases). Trimming removed 3 bases from V and 5 bases from J, with 10 bases in between. The CDR3 runs 13 residues. Per germline, CDR1 MDHEN and CDR2 SYDVKM. CDR3 sequence: CASSFQGWTEAFF. CDR3 bases: TGTGCCAGCAGTTTTCAGGGCTGGACTGAAGCTTTCTTT.

This clone was seen once. The rearrangement joins TRBV6-6 to TRBJ2-1; 10 bases match TRBD2. Germline V gene sequence: CDR1 MNHNY, CDR2 SVGAGI (reference sequence). The ends lost 0 bases at V and 7 bases at J; junction bases unmatched: 6. There are 16 residues in the CDR3. The CDR3 sequence: CASSYSSSGSGNEQFF. DNA for the CDR3: TGTGCCAGCAGTTACTCTTCTAGCGGGAGCGGAAATGAGCAGTTCTTC.

J is TRBJ2-3 and V is TRBV5-6; D is unresolved. Deletions cut 0 bases from V and 0 bases from J, with 2 bases between. Germline V CDR1 and CDR2: SGHDT, YYEEEE. The CDR3 has 13 residues. In DNA, the CDR3 is TGTGCCAGCAGCTTGGCCAGCACAGATACGCAGTATTTT. It translates to CASSLASTDTQYF.

This rearrangement joins TRBV5-1 to TRBJ2-2, with D possibly called TRBD1 or TRBD2 (5 bases each). In germline, CDR1 is SGHRS, CDR2 YFSETQ. The germline V and J ends were trimmed by 4 bases and 9 bases, with 19 bases remaining between them. The CDR3 runs to 15 residues. CDR3 bases: TGCGCCAGCAGCGGGGGAGACAGACAGTGGCGGGAGCTGTTTTTT. Translated, it gives CASSGGDRQWRELFF.

The CDR3 nucleotides are TGTGCCATCAGTGAGTCCGGACTCCTCAGCTCCTACAATGAGCAGTTCTTC. Its protein product is CAISESGLLSSYNEQFF. This sequence joins TRBV10-3 and TRBJ2-1, with a possible D match to TRBD2 (5 bases). The V and J ends lost 0 bases and 0 bases respectively, with 12 bases between them. The length of the CDR3 is 17 residues. Looked up from germline, CDR1 is ENHRY and CDR2 is SYGVKD.

CDR3 sequence (DNA): TGTGCCAGCAGTTCTCACAGGGGATACACCATATATTTT. This codes for CASSSHRGYTIYF. The chain is built from TRBV28 and TRBJ1-3; 7 nucleotides line up with TRBD1. The CDR3 has 13 amino acids. V gave up 4 bases and J gave up 8 bases; unmatched junction bases: 5. Germline V gene data show CDR1 as MDHEN and CDR2 as SYDVKM.

The chain employs TRBV27 and TRBJ1-4; D remains unclear. V was cut by 8 bases and J by 4 bases, with 14 bases left in between. Looked up from germline, CDR1 is MNHEY and CDR2 is SMNVEV (reference sequence). There are 14 residues in the CDR3. The CDR3 bases are TGTGCCAGCGCATTGACCCTTTATAATGAAAAACTGTTTTTT. As protein: CASALTLYNEKLFF.

The V call is TRBV2, the J call TRBJ2-4, with 9 bases lining up with TRBD1. Germline CDR1 is SNHLY and CDR2 is FYNNEI. V lost 10 bases, J lost 4 bases, and 8 bases stayed unmatched. The CDR3 runs 14 residues. The CDR3: CAITGGARKNIQYF. Here the CDR3 DNA reads TGTGCCATAACAGGGGGCGCGAGAAAAAACATTCAGTACTTC.

This clone showed up just once. This chain uses TRBV28 with TRBJ1-2; 10 bases map to TRBD1. From germline, CDR1 is MDHEN and CDR2 SYDVKM. The V segment lost 3 bases and the J segment 7 bases; nucleotides outside the gene matches: 8. The CDR3 sequence is 15 residues long. The CDR3 is CASSFQGQGWFGYTF. For the CDR3, the DNA is TGTGCCAGCAGTTTTCAGGGACAGGGGTGGTTTGGCTACACCTTC.

This clone was observed a few times. The chain links TRBV6-5 to TRBJ2-3; no reliable D call. Germline V gene lookup returns CDR1 MNHEY and CDR2 SVGAGI. V was pared by 2 bases and J by 6 bases, with 9 bases between. The CDR3 has 13 residues. The CDR3 spells CASSYGPLDTQYF. The CDR3 DNA reads TGTGCCAGCAGTTACGGGCCCTTGGATACGCAGTATTTT.

On this clone itself: Since a much larger clone is just one base distant, this may be a read error. The chain uses TRBV4-2 and TRBJ2-7, with D perhaps TRBD1 or TRBD2 (5 bases each). The germline gives CDR1 LGHNA, CDR2 YNFKEQ. This CDR3 spans 14 amino acids. CDR3 in DNA: TGTGCCACCGGTGCTCCCGGGGCTGCCTACGAGCGGTACTTC. This sequence encodes CATGAPGAAYERYF.

This clone occurred a few times. This chain uses TRBV6-6 with TRBJ1-2; 8 bases match TRBD1. The germline V gene encodes CDR1 MNHNY and CDR2 SVGAGI (reference sequence). V dropped 9 bases and J dropped 9; count of bases not matched to a gene: 12. CDR3 length: 13 amino acids. CDR3 amino acids: CASVLGQGRRYTF. CDR3 DNA sequence: TGTGCCAGTGTCCTCGGACAGGGTCGCCGCTACACCTTC.

This chain uses TRBV28 with TRBJ2-7, with D possibly TRBD2 on 6 matching bases. Germline V gene lookup returns CDR1 MDHEN and CDR2 SYDVKM. V lost 6 bases, J lost 3 bases, and 15 bases lay in between. CDR3 length equals 14 residues. CDR3 DNA sequence: TGTGCCAGCAGCATTAAAGCGGGCCTCTACGAGCAGTACTTC. Translation: CASSIKAGLYEQYF.

The chain is built from TRBV5-1 and TRBJ2-2; the match to TRBD1 covers 7 bases. The CDR3 has 16 residues. From germline, CDR1 is SGHRS and CDR2 YFSETQ. The trim removed 4 bases at V and 5 bases at J, leaving 11 bases unmatched. CDR3 sequence: CASSVQGSMGTGELFF. In DNA, the CDR3 is TGCGCCAGCAGCGTACAGGGGAGCATGGGGACCGGGGAGCTGTTTTTT.

The V call is TRBV6-1, the J call TRBJ1-2; no reliable D call. The V gene's germline CDR1 is MNHNS and CDR2 SASEGT. Trimming took 2 bases from V and 4 from J, leaving 14 bases between them. CDR3 size: 15 residues. The CDR3 protein is CASSESRGFFYGYTF. DNA for the CDR3: TGTGCCAGCAGTGAATCGAGAGGGTTTTTCTATGGCTACACCTTC.

This clone was observed a handful of times. The chain has TRBV19 and TRBJ1-2; 9 nucleotides agree with TRBD1. Germline CDR1 is LNHDA and CDR2 is SQIVND (reference sequence). Germline trimming cut 5 bases from V and 6 bases from J; bases unmatched to any gene: 10. The CDR3 totals 15 residues. CDR3 sequence: CASSVRQGVLHGYTF. CDR3 DNA: TGTGCCAGTAGTGTACGACAGGGGGTCCTCCATGGCTACACCTTC.

J is TRBJ1-3 and V is TRBV12-2. TRBV12-2 is a known pseudogene. This CDR3 region has 14 residues. In DNA, the CDR3 is TGTGCAAGTCGCTTAGCGACCGGTGGAAACACCATATATTTT. The encoded protein is CASRLATGGNTIYF.

This clone has just a few counts. This chain joins TRBV28 and TRBJ1-1, with a weak D call TRBD1 (5 bases). This CDR3 has 13 residues. Trimming took off 10 bases at V and 0 bases at J, with 12 bases between the two ends. Germline values: CDR1 MDHEN, CDR2 SYDVKM. CDR3: CATGGGVNTEAFF. CDR3 bases: TGTGCCACCGGCGGGGGGGTGAACACTGAAGCTTTCTTT.

This clone has just a few counts. The chain links TRBV5-4 to TRBJ2-7, with TRBD1 identical over 8 bases. J was trimmed by 6 bases and V by 3 bases; bases with no gene match: 8. The germline V gene encodes CDR1 SGHNT and CDR2 YYREEE (reference sequence). The CDR3 consists of 14 residues. The CDR3, as DNA: TGTGCCAGCAGCTCACCGGACAGGGATGTCGAGCAGTACTTC. Its protein is CASSSPDRDVEQYF.

This clone was counted a single time. The chain has TRBV5-1 and TRBJ2-1, with TRBD2 matching over 8 bases. After removal of 4 bases from V and 7 bases from J, the junction contained 13 bases not matched to a gene. The CDR3 length is 16 residues. The germline gives CDR1 SGHRS, CDR2 YFSETQ. CDR3 sequence (DNA): TGCGCCAGCAGCCCCCCCGGGGGGGGTAGTAGGAATGAGCAGTTCTTC. Translated, it gives CASSPPGGGSRNEQFF.

The chain links TRBV7-9 to TRBJ2-2; 8 bases match TRBD1. The V segment lost 4 bases and the J segment 1 base; nucleotides outside the gene matches: 11. Germline-derived CDR1 and CDR2 are SEHNR and FQNEAQ (reference sequence). The CDR3 covers 18 residues. The CDR3: CASSSRASTGVNTGELFF. CDR3 coding DNA: TGTGCCAGCAGCTCTAGGGCCTCGACAGGGGTGAACACCGGGGAGCTGTTTTTT.

The CDR3 protein is CASSGMTGSITEAFF. The CDR3 coding sequence is TGCGCCAGCAGCGGAATGACAGGGAGTATCACTGAAGCTTTCTTT. The chain is built from TRBV5-1 and TRBJ1-1, with 7 bases matching TRBD1. CDR3 length equals 15 residues. CDR1 SGHRS and CDR2 YFSETQ come from the germline V gene. Losses at the gene ends were 4 bases for V and 4 bases for J; bases not matched to a gene: 10.

The chain carries TRBV4-1 and TRBJ1-4; tentatively, D is TRBD1 (5 bases). V was trimmed by 4 bases and J by 0 bases, leaving 15 bases between them. Germline V gives CDR1 MGHRA, CDR2 YSYEKL. This CDR3 spans 17 amino acids. The CDR3 region is CASSRQEGVPTNEKLFF. The CDR3, as DNA: TGCGCCAGCAGCCGTCAAGAAGGGGTCCCAACTAATGAAAAACTGTTTTTT.